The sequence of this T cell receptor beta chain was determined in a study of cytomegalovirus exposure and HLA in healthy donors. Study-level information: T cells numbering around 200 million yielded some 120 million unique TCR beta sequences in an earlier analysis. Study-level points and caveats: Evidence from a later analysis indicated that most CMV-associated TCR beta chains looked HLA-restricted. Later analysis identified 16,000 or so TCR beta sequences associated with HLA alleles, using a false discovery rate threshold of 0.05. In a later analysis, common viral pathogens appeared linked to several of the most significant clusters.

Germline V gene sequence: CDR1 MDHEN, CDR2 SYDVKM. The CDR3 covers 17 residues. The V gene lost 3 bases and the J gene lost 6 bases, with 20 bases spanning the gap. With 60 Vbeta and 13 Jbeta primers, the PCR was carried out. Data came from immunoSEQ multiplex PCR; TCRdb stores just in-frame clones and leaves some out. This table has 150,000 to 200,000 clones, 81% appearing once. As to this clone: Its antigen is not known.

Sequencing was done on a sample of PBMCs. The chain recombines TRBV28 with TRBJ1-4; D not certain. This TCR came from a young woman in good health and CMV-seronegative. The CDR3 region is CASSFSGSGRKDEKLFF. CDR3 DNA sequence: TGTGCCAGCAGTTTTTCGGGGTCCGGGCGCAAGGATGAAAAACTGTTTTTT.